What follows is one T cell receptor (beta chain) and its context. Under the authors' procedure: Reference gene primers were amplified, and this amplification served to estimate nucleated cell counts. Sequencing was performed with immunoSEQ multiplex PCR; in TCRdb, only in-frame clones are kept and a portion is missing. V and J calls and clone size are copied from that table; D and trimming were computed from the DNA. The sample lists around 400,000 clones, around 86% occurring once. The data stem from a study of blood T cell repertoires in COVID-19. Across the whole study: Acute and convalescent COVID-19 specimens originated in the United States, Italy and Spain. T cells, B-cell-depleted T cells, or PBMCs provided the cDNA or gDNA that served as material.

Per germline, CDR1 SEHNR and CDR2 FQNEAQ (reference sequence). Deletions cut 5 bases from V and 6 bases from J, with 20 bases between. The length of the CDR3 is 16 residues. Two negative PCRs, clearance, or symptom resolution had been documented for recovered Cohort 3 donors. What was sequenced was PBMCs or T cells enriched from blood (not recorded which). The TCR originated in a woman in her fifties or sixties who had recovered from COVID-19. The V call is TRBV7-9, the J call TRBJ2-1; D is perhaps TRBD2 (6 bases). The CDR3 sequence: CASSAHFGNGGNEQFF. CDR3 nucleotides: TGTGCCAGCAGCGCACACTTCGGAAACGGGGGCAATGAGCAGTTCTTC.